This T cell receptor beta chain was captured in a study of shared clonotypes between healthy human individuals. Study findings and constraints: The donor pool, a small one, limited the genetic and exposure-history diversity represented.

There were only Caucasian adults among the donors, and all lived in Nashville, Tennessee. With regard to this clone: The antigen is undetermined.

The assay was run at deep level. Sequenced by immunoSEQ multiplex PCR; TCRdb stores in-frame clones only, minus some. The table shows about 470,000 clones, with around 79% occurring only once. The sample taken for sequencing was PBMCs. The sequence was collected from a woman aged 40 to 50 in good health. Some clones in this sample may be carry-over from other donors' samples.

CDR3: CALSRQLAGAEETQYF. CDR3 DNA sequence: TGTGCCTTATCCCGCCAGCTAGCGGGGGCGGAAGAGACCCAGTACTTC. This rearrangement joins TRBV30 to TRBJ2-5; 10 bases match TRBD2. The CDR3 has 16 amino acids. Germline-derived CDR1 and CDR2 are GTSNPN and SVGIG (reference sequence). The V gene end was trimmed by 7 bases and the J gene end by 3 bases; junction bases not matched to a gene: 14. The variable domain in full, with the rest retrieved from reference TRBV30 and TRBJ2-5, is SQTIHQWPATLVQPVGSPLSLECTVEGTSNPNLYWYRQAAGRGLQLLFYSVGIGQISSEVPQNLSASRPQDRQFILSSKKLLLSDSGFYLCALSRQLAGAEETQYFGPGTRLLVL.